Presented here are 28 T cell receptor beta chains from one specimen sequenced in a study of shared clonotypes between healthy human individuals. TCRdb's copy holds only in-frame clones and misses some; the assay was immunoSEQ multiplex PCR. The top ten hold approximately 0.4% of the sample, which has a few million clones, about nine tenths seen once. Sequenced material: naive CD4+ T cells from PBMCs. Noted subset: CD45RA+ positively selected. These receptors all stem from a young man in good health. Some clones in this sample may be carry-over from other donors' samples.

V usage is TRBV5-1 and J usage is TRBJ1-4; TRBD1 aligns across 8 bases. After removal of 5 bases from V and 7 bases from J, the junction contained 4 bases not matched to a gene. From germline, CDR1 is SGHRS and CDR2 YFSETQ. The CDR3 runs 13 residues. CDR3 sequence: CASRLGQGEKLFF. The CDR3 DNA follows: TGCGCCAGCAGACTAGGACAGGGTGAAAAACTGTTTTTT.

Regarding this clone: This sample also contains other DNA sequences that code for the same CDR3. The chain combines TRBV19 with TRBJ2-7, with 10 bases fitting TRBD2. The CDR3 contains 14 residues. Germline V CDR1 and CDR2: LNHDA, SQIVND (reference sequence). V shed 4 bases, J shed 4 bases, and the junction held 4 bases outside the gene matches. The CDR3 region has the DNA TGTGCCAGTAGTAGAAGCGGGAGGGCGTACGAGCAGTACTTC. Encoded protein: CASSRSGRAYEQYF. Full variable domain (outside the CDR3, taken from reference TRBV19 and TRBJ2-7): DGGITQSPKYLFRKEGQNVTLSCEQNLNHDAMYWYRQDPGQGLRLIYYSQIVNDFQKGDIAEGYSVSREKKESFPLTVTSAQKNPTAFYLCASSRSGRAYEQYFGPGTRLTVT.

This sequence joins TRBV11-3 and TRBJ2-5, with D perhaps TRBD1 (6 bases). There are 13 residues in the CDR3. Trimming took 6 bases from V and 4 from J, leaving 12 bases between them. Per germline, CDR1 SGHNT and CDR2 YENEEA. The CDR3 is CASRPQGRETQYF. The CDR3 DNA sequence: TGTGCCAGCAGACCACAGGGAAGAGAGACCCAGTACTTC.

The chain couples TRBV6-5 to TRBJ2-1; no reliable D call. Trimming took off 11 bases at V and 4 bases at J, with 12 bases between the two ends. This CDR3 is built from 12 residues. Germline lookup yields CDR1 MNHEY and CDR2 SVGAGI. CDR3 residues: CAVGRGYNEQFF. The CDR3 nucleotides are TGTGCCGTAGGGCGCGGTTACAATGAGCAGTTCTTC.

The rearrangement uses TRBV4-1 and TRBJ2-1; D perhaps matches TRBD2 (6 bases). Per germline, CDR1 MGHRA and CDR2 YSYEKL. V was cut by 2 bases and J by 8 bases, with 16 bases left in between. This CDR3 comprises 15 residues. The CDR3 loop is CASSQLALASYEQFF. As DNA, the CDR3 is TGCGCCAGCAGCCAATTGGCACTAGCTTCCTATGAGCAGTTCTTC.

The rearrangement uses TRBV7-2 and TRBJ2-3, with TRBD2 matching 14 bases. Germline V gene data show CDR1 as SGHTA and CDR2 as FQGNSA. The CDR3 contains 17 residues. V dropped 3 bases and J dropped 5; count of bases not matched to a gene: 7. In nucleotides, the CDR3 is TGTGCCAGCAGCTTCCGAAGACTAGCGGGAGGGGAAGATACGCAGTATTTT. Its translation: CASSFRRLAGGEDTQYF.

V is TRBV10-3 and J is TRBJ2-5; maybe TRBD1 (5 bases). With 6 bases removed from V and 5 bases from J, the gap between germline ends came to 13 bases. CDR3 size: 13 residues. Germline V gene lookup returns CDR1 ENHRY and CDR2 SYGVKD. This CDR3 reads CAISLRVGETQYF. CDR3 DNA: TGTGCCATCAGCCTCAGGGTAGGGGAGACCCAGTACTTC.

V and J are TRBV5-1 and TRBJ2-3, with TRBD1 matching over 11 bases. The CDR3 consists of 16 residues. The trim removed 4 bases at V and 5 bases at J, leaving 9 bases unmatched. Germline V gene data show CDR1 as SGHRS and CDR2 as YFSETQ. DNA for the CDR3: TGCGCCAGCAGCCCTGGGACAGGGGGTTACGGAGATACGCAGTATTTT. Its protein product is CASSPGTGGYGDTQYF.

A single count supports this clone. The chain uses TRBV6-5 and TRBJ2-3; D ambiguous. Germline V gene sequence: CDR1 MNHEY, CDR2 SVGAGI. The CDR3 sequence is 16 residues long. CDR3 sequence: CATSYIQRPFTDTQYF. The CDR3 nucleotides are TGTGCTACCAGTTACATCCAGCGACCTTTCACAGATACGCAGTATTTT.

The V and J genes are TRBV15 and TRBJ2-7; D not resolved. CDR1 and CDR2 from the germline V gene are LNHNV and YYDKDF (reference sequence). V was pared by 1 base and J by 6 bases, with 13 bases between. The length of the CDR3 is 14 residues. The CDR3, as DNA: TGTGCCACCAGCAGAGGGATTGAGTTGGTCGAGCAGTACTTC. It codes for CATSRGIELVEQYF. Filled out from reference TRBV15 and TRBJ2-7, the complete variable domain reads DAMVIQNPRYQVTQFGKPVTLSCSQTLNHNVMYWYQQKSSQAPKLLFHYYDKDFNNEADTPDNFQSRRPNTSFCFLDIRSPGLGDTAMYLCATSRGIELVEQYFGPGTRLTVT.

The rearrangement joins TRBV28 to TRBJ1-4; TRBD1 is a possible D gene (5 bases). The germline V and J ends were trimmed by 8 bases and 8 bases, with 21 bases remaining between them. This CDR3 contains 15 residues. The germline V gene encodes CDR1 MDHEN and CDR2 SYDVKM. The CDR3 DNA reads TGTGCCAGCCAACCGCAGGGCGCGTCCGAAGAAAAACTGTTTTTT. Its translation: CASQPQGASEEKLFF. Using reference TRBV28 and TRBJ1-4 for the parts outside the CDR3, the full variable domain is DVKVTQSSRYLVKRTGEKVFLECVQDMDHENMFWYRQDPGLGLRLIYFSYDVKMKEKGDIPEGYSVSREKKERFSLILESASTNQTSMYLCASQPQGASEEKLFFGSGTQLSVL.

This rearrangement joins TRBV19 to TRBJ1-3, with D perhaps matching TRBD1 (5 bases). This CDR3 has 13 amino acids. V lost 6 bases, J lost 4 bases, and 10 bases lay in between. The germline gives CDR1 LNHDA, CDR2 SQIVND (reference sequence). The CDR3 DNA is TGTGCCAGTAGCTGGCAGGGCGGAAACACCATATATTTT. Its protein product is CASSWQGGNTIYF.

The rearrangement links TRBV6-6 to TRBJ1-3; 8 nucleotides match TRBD1. CDR3 length: 14 amino acids. The germline V gene encodes CDR1 MNHNY and CDR2 SVGAGI (reference sequence). The junction had 8 bases not matched to a gene; V was cut back by 7 bases and J by 6 bases. CDR3 loop: CASTKTGEENTIYF. CDR3 coding DNA: TGTGCCAGCACTAAGACAGGGGAGGAAAACACCATATATTTT.

The chain couples TRBV5-1 to TRBJ2-4; D unresolved. From germline, CDR1 is SGHRS and CDR2 YFSETQ. CDR3 length: 15 amino acids. Trimming cost V 2 bases and J 1 base, with 10 bases left between them. The CDR3 loop reads CASSLFGGAKNIQYF. CDR3 DNA: TGCGCCAGCAGCTTATTTGGTGGGGCCAAAAACATTCAGTACTTC.

As regards this clone: Other DNA sequences of this sample code for an identical CDR3. V is TRBV6-6 and J is TRBJ2-7; D not resolved. V was clipped by 0 bases and J by 3 bases, with 3 bases between them. Germline V gene data show CDR1 as MNHNY and CDR2 as SVGAGI (reference sequence). The CDR3 consists of 12 residues. The CDR3 is CASSYSSYEQYF. CDR3 sequence (DNA): TGTGCCAGCAGTTACTCGAGCTACGAGCAGTACTTC.

V usage is TRBV5-1 and J usage is TRBJ1-3; the match to TRBD1 covers 7 bases. The V segment lost 0 bases and the J segment 10 bases; nucleotides outside the gene matches: 1. This CDR3 contains 12 residues. The germline V gene encodes CDR1 SGHRS and CDR2 YFSETQ. The CDR3, as DNA: TGCGCCAGCAGCTTGGACAGGGGAACCATATATTTT. The encoded protein is CASSLDRGTIYF. The whole variable domain, filled in from reference TRBV5-1 and TRBJ1-3, reads KAGVTQTPRYLIKTRGQQVTLSCSPISGHRSVSWYQQTPGQGLQFLFEYFSETQRNKGNFPGRFSGRQFSNSRSEMNVSTLELGDSALYLCASSLDRGTIYFGEGSWLTVV.

This chain uses TRBV7-9 with TRBJ2-3; the match to TRBD1 covers 7 bases. CDR1 and CDR2 (germline): SEHNR, FQNEAQ (reference sequence). The CDR3 is 16 amino acids. Trimming cost V 1 base and J 1 base; bases outside gene matches: 5. The CDR3 sequence is CASSLVVQGGTDTQYF. The CDR3 DNA reads TGTGCCAGCAGCTTAGTAGTGCAGGGGGGCACAGATACGCAGTATTTT. The entire variable domain, with the rest obtained from reference TRBV7-9 and TRBJ2-3, is as follows: DTGVSQNPRHKITKRGQNVTFRCDPISEHNRLYWYRQTLGQGPEFLTYFQNEAQLEKSRLLSDRFSAERPKGSFSTLEIQRTEQGDSAMYLCASSLVVQGGTDTQYFGPGTRLTVL.

The V gene is TRBV28, the J gene TRBJ2-7; D is unclear. Germline loops: CDR1 MDHEN, CDR2 SYDVKM. This CDR3 spans 17 amino acids. Trimming pared 6 bases from V and 0 bases from J, leaving 21 bases between. CDR3 region: CASSSPKGRLNSYEQYF. Written as DNA, the CDR3 is TGTGCCAGCAGCTCCCCCAAAGGACGGTTAAACTCCTACGAGCAGTACTTC. Using reference TRBV28 and TRBJ2-7 for the parts outside the CDR3, the full variable domain is DVKVTQSSRYLVKRTGEKVFLECVQDMDHENMFWYRQDPGLGLRLIYFSYDVKMKEKGDIPEGYSVSREKKERFSLILESASTNQTSMYLCASSSPKGRLNSYEQYFGPGTRLTVT.

The rearrangement uses TRBV7-3 and TRBJ2-3; 9 nucleotides match TRBD2. After removal of 5 bases from V and 2 bases from J, the junction contained 5 bases not matched to a gene. Germline V gene data show CDR1 as SGHTA and CDR2 as FQGTGA. This CDR3 region has 15 residues. As DNA, the CDR3 is TGTGCCAGCAGCGCCAGCGGGAGGACCACAGATACGCAGTATTTT. It is translated as CASSASGRTTDTQYF.

The chain uses TRBV9 and TRBJ1-2; TRBD1 aligns across 8 bases. CDR1 is SGDLS and CDR2 is YYNGEE in the germline V gene. The CDR3 runs 15 residues. Unmatched junction bases numbered 13, after V lost 5 bases and J lost 7 bases. The CDR3 bases are TGTGCCAGCAGTTTCAGGGGGCGCGGGCCGGGTGGCTACACCTTC. Translation gives CASSFRGRGPGGYTF.

The V gene is TRBV6-1, the J gene TRBJ1-1; D not resolved. V dropped 10 bases and J dropped 1 base, with 13 bases sitting between them. The CDR3 totals 13 residues. Germline V gives CDR1 MNHNS, CDR2 SASEGT. The CDR3 coding sequence is TGTGCCATCGCCCGGGCGGCGAACACTGAAGCTTTCTTT. This sequence encodes CAIARAANTEAFF.

This chain connects TRBV10-3 to TRBJ2-5; D is perhaps TRBD2 (6 bases). The germline V gene has CDR1 ENHRY and CDR2 SYGVKD. V was pared by 0 bases and J by 5 bases, with 16 bases between. This CDR3 has 16 residues. CDR3 bases: TGTGCCATCAGTGAGTCATTAGCGGTTTCTGGGGAGACCCAGTACTTC. Its translation: CAISESLAVSGETQYF.

Notes on this clone: Other DNA variants within this sample encode the same CDR3. The V call is TRBV30, the J call TRBJ1-2; 12 bases are shared with TRBD1. The CDR3 is 13 amino acids. V lost 6 bases, J lost 4 bases, and 3 bases stayed unmatched. Germline V gene lookup returns CDR1 GTSNPN and CDR2 SVGIG (reference sequence). CDR3 amino acids: CACGTGGGYGYTF. The CDR3 DNA is TGTGCCTGCGGGACAGGGGGCGGCTATGGCTACACCTTC.

The chain carries TRBV5-4 and TRBJ1-1, with D possibly matching TRBD1 (5 bases). Per germline, CDR1 SGHNT and CDR2 YYREEE (reference sequence). V lost 4 bases, J lost 0 bases, and 10 bases lay in between. This CDR3 has 14 amino acids. For the CDR3, the DNA is TGTGCCAGCAGCGGGGGACGGCTGAACACTGAAGCTTTCTTT. Translated: CASSGGRLNTEAFF. Together with reference TRBV5-4 and TRBJ1-1, the CDR3 gives the full variable domain: ETGVTQSPTHLIKTRGQQVTLRCSSQSGHNTVSWYQQALGQGPQFIFQYYREEENGRGNFPPRFSGLQFPNYSSELNVNALELDDSALYLCASSGGRLNTEAFFGQGTRLTVV.

The chain uses TRBV5-1 and TRBJ2-5; 14 bases are a match to TRBD2. The CDR3 totals 18 residues. Unmatched junction bases numbered 11, after V lost 2 bases and J lost 5 bases. Germline assignment: CDR1 SGHRS and CDR2 YFSETQ. This CDR3 is CASSFGGLAGGVKETQYF. CDR3 coding DNA: TGCGCCAGCAGCTTTGGAGGACTAGCGGGAGGAGTGAAGGAGACCCAGTACTTC.

Note on this clone: The germline gene is not matched at one end of the junction; a read error may be the cause. This rearrangement joins TRBV6-1 to TRBJ2-7, with a weak D call TRBD2 (7 bases). The CDR3 spans 14 residues. Germline V gene data show CDR1 as MNHNS and CDR2 as SASEGT. CDR3 amino acids: CASRGEGGSHTDRF. The CDR3 DNA reads as TGTGCCAGCCGGGGGGAAGGGGGATCCCATACGGATCGCTTC.

This chain links TRBV14 with TRBJ2-1; D ambiguous. Trimming removed 4 bases at V and 9 bases at J, with 13 bases between. CDR1 and CDR2 from the germline V gene are SGHDN and FVKESK. This CDR3 is built from 13 residues. The CDR3 region has the DNA TGTGCCAGCAGCCGTCGGACCCTTGGTGAGCAGTTCTTC. Amino acid sequence: CASSRRTLGEQFF.

The chain recombines TRBV5-4 with TRBJ2-7, with D possibly being TRBD2 (5 bases). Germline loops: CDR1 SGHNT, CDR2 YYREEE (reference sequence). V lost 0 bases to trimming and J lost 0 bases, with 10 bases between them. The CDR3 is 15 amino acids. CDR3 bases: TGTGCCAGCAGCTTGGATAGGAGGAGCTCCTACGAGCAGTACTTC. Amino acid sequence: CASSLDRRSSYEQYF. Based on the CDR3 plus reference TRBV5-4 and TRBJ2-7, the full variable domain is ETGVTQSPTHLIKTRGQQVTLRCSSQSGHNTVSWYQQALGQGPQFIFQYYREEENGRGNFPPRFSGLQFPNYSSELNVNALELDDSALYLCASSLDRRSSYEQYFGPGTRLTVT.